These T cell receptor beta chains were read from a single sample in a study of blood T cell repertoires in COVID-19. TCRdb's copy holds only in-frame clones and misses some; the assay was immunoSEQ multiplex PCR. The sample has over 50,000 clones, approximately 86% seen once. Sequencing was performed on peripheral blood. The receptors stem from a human donor in a cohort sampled during active COVID-19. Both conserved end residues are part of each CDR3. A D gene is named only where the DNA matches it firmly. Clone size is stated in some rows and not others, as once, few, many or a class when expanded.

abundance: NA; v_gene: TRBV19; j_gene: TRBJ2-1; d_gene: NA; CDR3aa: CATSRGPDSSYNEQFF; CDR3nt: TGTGCCACTAGCAGAGGTCCGGACAGCTCCTACAATGAGCAGTTCTTC
abundance: NA; v_gene: TRBV28; j_gene: TRBJ1-1; d_gene: TRBD1; CDR3aa: CASRGSGQGHTEAFF; CDR3nt: TGTGCCAGCAGGGGATCGGGACAGGGACACACTGAAGCTTTCTTT
abundance: NA; v_gene: TRBV7-9; j_gene: TRBJ1-4; d_gene: NA; CDR3aa: CASSLVGSTTNEKLFF; CDR3nt: TGTGCCAGCAGCTTAGTGGGCAGCACAACTAATGAAAAACTGTTTTTT
abundance: NA; v_gene: TRBV7-8; j_gene: TRBJ1-1; d_gene: TRBD1; CDR3aa: CASSLWDRGGEAFF; CDR3nt: TGTGCCAGCAGCTTATGGGACAGGGGTGGTGAAGCTTTCTTT
abundance: NA; v_gene: TRBV7-9; j_gene: TRBJ1-4; d_gene: NA; CDR3aa: CASSLSSRLNEKLFF; CDR3nt: TGTGCCAGCAGCTTAAGTAGCAGACTGAATGAAAAACTGTTTTTT
abundance: NA; v_gene: TRBV7-9; j_gene: TRBJ2-1; d_gene: NA; CDR3aa: CASSLVTVNEQFF; CDR3nt: TGTGCCAGCAGCTTAGTGACAGTCAATGAGCAGTTCTTC
abundance: NA; v_gene: TRBV9; j_gene: TRBJ2-4; d_gene: TRBD1; CDR3aa: CASSAPQGRTGLLGAIQYF; CDR3nt: TGTGCCAGCAGCGCTCCGCAAGGGAGGACAGGGCTACTCGGGGCCATTCAGTACTTC
abundance: NA; v_gene: TRBV18; j_gene: TRBJ1-1; d_gene: NA; CDR3aa: CASSPERARVRAFF; CDR3nt: TGTGCCAGCTCACCAGAGCGTGCGCGGGTAAGAGCTTTCTTT
abundance: once; v_gene: TRBV28; j_gene: TRBJ2-7; d_gene: NA; CDR3aa: CASSFTSGWQYF; CDR3nt: TGTGCCAGCAGTTTCACTTCAGGGTGGCAGTACTTC
abundance: NA; v_gene: TRBV11-3; j_gene: TRBJ2-1; d_gene: NA; CDR3aa: CASSLGDGYNEQFF; CDR3nt: TGTGCCAGCAGCCTAGGTGACGGGTACAATGAGCAGTTCTTC
abundance: NA; v_gene: TRBV4-2; j_gene: TRBJ2-5; d_gene: TRBD2; CDR3aa: CASSPQTSGRAIGGETQYF; CDR3nt: TGTGCCAGCAGCCCCCAGACTAGCGGGAGGGCTATTGGTGGGGAGACCCAGTACTTC
abundance: NA; v_gene: TRBV27; j_gene: TRBJ2-1; d_gene: NA; CDR3aa: CASGPTLASEQFF; CDR3nt: TGTGCCAGCGGGCCGACCCTGGCAAGTGAGCAGTTCTTC
abundance: NA; v_gene: TRBV28; j_gene: TRBJ2-7; d_gene: NA; CDR3aa: CASSLWTLDSKAQFF; CDR3nt: TGTGCCAGCAGTTTATGGACTTTGGATTCAAAAGCGCAATTCTTC
abundance: NA; v_gene: TRBV12-3/TRBV12-4; j_gene: TRBJ1-2; d_gene: NA; CDR3aa: CASSLRGSYGYTF; CDR3nt: TGTGCCAGCAGTTTACGGGGATCCTATGGCTACACCTTC
abundance: NA; v_gene: TRBV7-9; j_gene: TRBJ2-3; d_gene: TRBD2; CDR3aa: CASSTGLAGALDTQYF; CDR3nt: TGTGCCAGCAGCACGGGACTAGCGGGAGCCTTAGATACGCAGTATTTT
abundance: NA; v_gene: TRBV27; j_gene: TRBJ1-1; d_gene: NA; CDR3aa: CASSPRSNTEAFF; CDR3nt: TGTGCCAGCAGTCCCCGGTCCAACACTGAAGCTTTCTTT
abundance: once; v_gene: TRBV5-1; j_gene: TRBJ2-5; d_gene: NA; CDR3aa: CASSLTTGTRQETQYF; CDR3nt: TGCGCCAGCAGCTTGACTACCGGGACACGGCAAGAGACCCAGTACTTC
abundance: NA; v_gene: TRBV4-3; j_gene: TRBJ2-1; d_gene: NA; CDR3aa: CASSQAHPGLYNSYNEQFF; CDR3nt: TGCGCCAGCAGCCAAGCCCACCCAGGGCTCTACAACTCCTACAATGAGCAGTTCTTC
abundance: few; v_gene: TRBV6-2/TRBV6-3; j_gene: TRBJ1-1; d_gene: TRBD1; CDR3aa: CASSYTTGVTEAFF; CDR3nt: TGTGCCAGCAGTTACACAACAGGGGTCACTGAAGCTTTCTTT
abundance: NA; v_gene: TRBV11-3; j_gene: TRBJ2-1; d_gene: NA; CDR3aa: CASSLGSGPYNEQFF; CDR3nt: TGTGCCAGCAGCTTAGGGAGCGGACCCTACAATGAGCAGTTCTTC
abundance: NA; v_gene: TRBV27; j_gene: TRBJ2-7; d_gene: NA; CDR3aa: CASSLGPGQNYEQYF; CDR3nt: TGTGCCAGCAGTTTAGGGCCAGGGCAGAACTACGAGCAGTACTTC
abundance: NA; v_gene: TRBV7-3; j_gene: TRBJ1-2; d_gene: NA; CDR3aa: CASSYNHGDYGYTF; CDR3nt: TGTGCCAGCAGCTACAACCACGGAGACTATGGCTACACCTTC
abundance: NA; v_gene: TRBV15; j_gene: TRBJ2-7; d_gene: NA; CDR3aa: CATSSLGDSYEQYF; CDR3nt: TGTGCCACCTCTTCTTTGGGCGACTCCTACGAGCAGTACTTC
abundance: NA; v_gene: TRBV11-2; j_gene: TRBJ2-5; d_gene: TRBD2; CDR3aa: CASSLEQGLAGETQYF; CDR3nt: TGTGCCAGCAGCTTAGAGCAGGGACTAGCAGGAGAGACCCAGTACTTC
abundance: NA; v_gene: TRBV7-9; j_gene: TRBJ2-5; d_gene: NA; CDR3aa: CASSLYTGGIETQYF; CDR3nt: TGTGCCAGCAGCTTATATACTGGCGGGATAGAGACCCAGTACTTC
abundance: NA; v_gene: TRBV7-2; j_gene: TRBJ1-4; d_gene: NA; CDR3aa: CASSLDREYEKLFF; CDR3nt: TGTGCCAGCAGCTTAGACAGGGAATATGAAAAACTGTTTTTT
abundance: NA; v_gene: TRBV28; j_gene: TRBJ2-7; d_gene: NA; CDR3aa: CASRARGVPQGEQYF; CDR3nt: TGTGCCAGCAGGGCCCGGGGGGTACCCCAGGGGGAGCAGTACTTC
abundance: NA; v_gene: TRBV7-9; j_gene: TRBJ1-1; d_gene: NA; CDR3aa: CASSLVQGTEAFF; CDR3nt: TGTGCCAGCAGCTTGGTGCAGGGCACTGAAGCTTTCTTT
abundance: NA; v_gene: TRBV2; j_gene: TRBJ2-3; d_gene: NA; CDR3aa: CASSATSTQYF; CDR3nt: TGTGCCAGCAGTGCTACCTCTACGCAGTATTTT
abundance: medium-sized; v_gene: TRBV7-9; j_gene: TRBJ2-7; d_gene: TRBD1; CDR3aa: CASSGRPGQVNSYEQYF; CDR3nt: TGTGCCAGCAGCGGACGACCGGGACAGGTAAATTCCTACGAGCAGTACTTC
abundance: NA; v_gene: TRBV27; j_gene: TRBJ1-5; d_gene: NA; CDR3aa: CASRPSGNQPQHF; CDR3nt: TGTGCCAGCAGGCCCTCGGGCAATCAGCCCCAGCATTTT
abundance: NA; v_gene: TRBV28; j_gene: TRBJ1-2; d_gene: NA; CDR3aa: CASSLPERNYGYTF; CDR3nt: TGTGCCAGCAGTTTACCAGAGCGGAACTATGGCTACACCTTC
abundance: NA; v_gene: TRBV9; j_gene: TRBJ2-5; d_gene: TRBD1; CDR3aa: CASSLRTGGPQETQYF; CDR3nt: TGTGCCAGCAGCCTCCGGACAGGGGGGCCTCAAGAGACCCAGTACTTC
abundance: NA; v_gene: TRBV6-4; j_gene: TRBJ2-3; d_gene: NA; CDR3aa: CASRGGGDTQYF; CDR3nt: TGTGCCAGCAGGGGAGGTGGAGATACGCAGTATTTT
abundance: NA; v_gene: TRBV11-2; j_gene: TRBJ2-3; d_gene: NA; CDR3aa: CASSLALGGRDTQYF; CDR3nt: TGTGCCAGCAGCCTCGCGTTAGGGGGTCGCGATACGCAGTATTTT
abundance: few; v_gene: TRBV20-1; j_gene: TRBJ1-2; d_gene: NA; CDR3aa: CSARLNYGYTF; CDR3nt: TGCAGTGCTAGGTTAAACTATGGCTACACCTTC
abundance: NA; v_gene: TRBV11-2; j_gene: TRBJ2-1; d_gene: NA; CDR3aa: CASSPPGDNEQFF; CDR3nt: TGTGCCAGCAGCCCACCCGGGGACAATGAGCAGTTCTTC
abundance: NA; v_gene: TRBV21-1; j_gene: TRBJ2-2; d_gene: NA; CDR3aa: CASSKELAGLVNTGELFF; CDR3nt: TGTGCCAGCAGCAAAGAACTGGCGGGACTCGTTAACACCGGGGAGCTGTTTTTT
abundance: NA; v_gene: TRBV18; j_gene: TRBJ2-1; d_gene: TRBD2; CDR3aa: CASSLEREGLSNEQFF; CDR3nt: TGTGCCAGCTCCTTGGAGCGGGAGGGCCTTAGTAATGAGCAGTTCTTC
abundance: NA; v_gene: TRBV5-1; j_gene: TRBJ2-5; d_gene: TRBD2; CDR3aa: CASSLGLAGGQETQYF; CDR3nt: TGCGCCAGCAGCTTAGGACTAGCGGGAGGCCAAGAGACCCAGTACTTC
abundance: NA; v_gene: TRBV23-1; j_gene: TRBJ1-1; d_gene: NA; CDR3aa: CARATIENTEAFF; CDR3nt: TGCGCCAGAGCTACCATCGAGAACACTGAAGCTTTCTTT
abundance: NA; v_gene: TRBV30; j_gene: TRBJ1-2; d_gene: NA; CDR3aa: CAWSAYEQNGYTF; CDR3nt: TGTGCCTGGAGTGCCTACGAACAGAATGGCTACACCTTC
abundance: few; v_gene: TRBV5-4; j_gene: TRBJ2-1; d_gene: TRBD1; CDR3aa: CASSRDRGNEQFF; CDR3nt: TGTGCCAGCAGTCGAGACAGGGGAAATGAGCAGTTCTTC
abundance: NA; v_gene: TRBV24-1; j_gene: TRBJ2-5; d_gene: TRBD1; CDR3aa: CATSTGQEGSQYF; CDR3nt: TGTGCCACATCCACCGGACAGGAAGGGTCCCAGTACTTC
abundance: few; v_gene: TRBV11-2; j_gene: TRBJ1-3; d_gene: NA; CDR3aa: CASSISRGSGNTIYF; CDR3nt: TGTGCCAGCAGCATATCCAGGGGCTCTGGAAACACCATATATTTT
abundance: NA; v_gene: TRBV10-3; j_gene: TRBJ2-7; d_gene: TRBD1; CDR3aa: CAISGDRGIEQYF; CDR3nt: TGTGCCATCAGTGGGGACAGGGGGATCGAGCAGTACTTC
abundance: NA; v_gene: TRBV6-5; j_gene: TRBJ2-2; d_gene: NA; CDR3aa: CASLPTGSGAGELFF; CDR3nt: TGTGCCAGCCTCCCGACAGGATCTGGAGCCGGGGAGCTGTTTTTT
abundance: NA; v_gene: TRBV28; j_gene: TRBJ2-5; d_gene: TRBD1; CDR3aa: CASSTYRGKTQYF; CDR3nt: TGTGCCAGCAGTACATACAGGGGTAAGACCCAGTACTTC